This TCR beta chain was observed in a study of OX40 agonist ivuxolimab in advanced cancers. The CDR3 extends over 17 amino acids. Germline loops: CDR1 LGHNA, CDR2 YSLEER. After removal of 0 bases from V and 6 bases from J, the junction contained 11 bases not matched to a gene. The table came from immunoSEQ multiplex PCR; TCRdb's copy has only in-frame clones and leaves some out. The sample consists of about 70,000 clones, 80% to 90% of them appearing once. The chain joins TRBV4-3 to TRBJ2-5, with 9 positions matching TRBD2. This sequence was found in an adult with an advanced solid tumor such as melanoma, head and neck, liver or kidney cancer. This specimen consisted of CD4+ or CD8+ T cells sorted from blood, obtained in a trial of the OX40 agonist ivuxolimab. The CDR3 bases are TGCGCCAGCAGCCAAGAGCTTCGAGCGGGAGGCGGAAAGACCCAGTACTTC. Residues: CASSQELRAGGGKTQYF.